This is a list of T cell receptor beta chains from one sample in a study of T cell responses to AZD1222 COVID-19 vaccine. Sequenced by immunoSEQ multiplex PCR; TCRdb stores in-frame clones only, minus some. This table holds 200,000 to 250,000 clones, roughly 94% found once. This sample comprised peripheral blood, obtained 28 days after the second dose of the MenACWY control vaccine. The receptors shown here come from an adult who received the MenACWY meningococcal vaccine as a control. Each CDR3 is given with its conserved first and last residue. A D gene is named only where the DNA matches it firmly. Not all rows give a size; the values are once, few, many and, for expanded clones, a class.

>TRBV10-3|TRBJ2-7|-|-
CAISESVASGSQGNVF
-
>TRBV5-5|TRBJ1-1|-|-
CASSDGGPGLNTEAFF
TGTGCCAGCAGCGATGGGGGGCCAGGGTTGAACACTGAAGCTTTCTTT
>TRBV6-5|TRBJ2-7|-|-
CASSYEGRTDEQYF
TGTGCCAGCAGTTACGAGGGCAGGACCGACGAGCAGTACTTC
>TRBV18|TRBJ1-3|TRBD1|-
CASSPETGYGNTIYF
TGTGCCAGCTCACCAGAGACAGGGTACGGAAACACCATATATTTT
>TRBV5-5|TRBJ1-4|TRBD1|-
CASSNPGQGVNEKLFF
TGTGCCAGCAGCAATCCGGGACAGGGTGTAAATGAAAAACTGTTTTTT
>TRBV6-5|TRBJ2-7|TRBD1|-
CASRQGSREQYF
TGTGCCAGTAGACAGGGTTCGCGCGAGCAGTACTTC
>TRBV9|TRBJ1-4|-|-
CASSLGGITNEKLFF
TGTGCCAGCAGCCTCGGGGGTATAACTAATGAAAAACTGTTTTTT
>TRBV7-9|TRBJ2-2|-|-
CASSTPDREGTGELFF
TGTGCCAGCAGCACCCCCGACAGGGAGGGGACCGGGGAGCTGTTTTTT
>TRBV28|TRBJ2-1|-|-
CASSLSKVVQFF
TGTGCCAGCAGTCTCAGTAAGGTGGTGCAGTTCTTC
>TRBV3-1/TRBV3-2|TRBJ2-5|TRBD1|-
CASSQEGLDRGQETQYF
TGTGCCAGCAGCCAAGAGGGCTTGGACAGGGGCCAAGAGACCCAGTACTTC
>TRBV15|TRBJ2-5|-|-
CATSRGLGTGEETQYF
TGTGCCACCAGCAGAGGTTTAGGGACGGGCGAAGAGACCCAGTACTTC
>TRBV29-1|TRBJ2-7|-|-
CSVVTGPTYEQYF
TGCAGCGTTGTTACGGGGCCAACCTACGAGCAGTACTTC
>TRBV9|TRBJ2-3|-|-
CASSVASPDTQYF
TGTGCCAGCAGCGTAGCTAGCCCAGATACGCAGTATTTT
>TRBV28|TRBJ1-4|TRBD1|-
CASSLLQGLATNEKLFF
TGTGCCAGCAGTTTACTACAGGGGCTAGCAACTAATGAAAAACTGTTTTTT
>TRBV7-9|TRBJ2-5|-|-
CASTTGLETQYF
TGTGCCAGCACCACAGGGTTAGAGACCCAGTACTTC
>TRBV19|TRBJ1-5|-|-
CASSISGQGNQPQHF
TGTGCCAGTAGTATAAGCGGCCAGGGCAATCAGCCCCAGCATTTT
>TRBV19|TRBJ2-1|TRBD2|-
CASSIGSSGRGEYNEQFF
TGTGCCAGTAGTATAGGTTCTAGCGGGAGAGGGGAATACAATGAGCAGTTCTTC
>TRBV28|TRBJ2-3|TRBD2|-
CASMGLAGVADTQYF
TGTGCCAGCATGGGACTAGCGGGTGTTGCAGATACGCAGTATTTT
>TRBV7-8|TRBJ2-7|TRBD2|-
CASSGKGLSISYEQYF
TGTGCCAGCAGCGGGAAGGGACTATCCATCTCCTACGAGCAGTACTTC
>TRBV9|TRBJ1-2|-|-
CASSVGRGSLKANYGYTF
TGTGCCAGCAGCGTAGGGAGGGGATCCCTAAAAGCTAACTATGGCTACACCTTC
>TRBV30|TRBJ1-1|-|-
CACAEQENTEAFF
TGTGCCTGCGCCGAACAGGAAAACACTGAAGCTTTCTTT
>TRBV18|TRBJ1-2|-|-
CASSPGRAPGGYTF
TGTGCCAGCTCACCTGGCAGGGCGCCCGGGGGCTACACCTTC
>TRBV29-1|TRBJ2-7|-|-
CSAGYAGDLYEQYF
TGCAGCGCGGGGTATGCAGGCGATTTGTACGAGCAGTACTTC
>TRBV6-5|TRBJ2-1|TRBD1|once
CASSYLTGGEQFF
TGTGCCAGCAGTTACCTAACAGGGGGAGAGCAGTTCTTC
>TRBV5-6|TRBJ1-1|-|once
CASYLIGYGGTEAFF
TGTGCCAGCTATCTGATTGGGTATGGTGGCACTGAAGCTTTCTTT
>TRBV7-8|TRBJ1-2|TRBD1|-
CASSRPTGAESYGYTF
TGTGCCAGCAGCCGACCGACAGGGGCAGAGAGCTATGGCTACACCTTC
>TRBV7-6|TRBJ2-3|TRBD2|-
CASSLGTAGGGDTQYF
TGTGCCAGCAGCTTAGGGACGGCGGGAGGGGGAGATACGCAGTATTTT
>TRBV4-1|TRBJ2-2|TRBD2|-
CASSLGLAGFPGELFF
TGCGCCAGCAGCCTGGGACTAGCTGGCTTTCCCGGGGAGCTGTTTTTT
>TRBV6-5|TRBJ1-6|-|-
CASSRDMGNSPLHF
TGTGCCAGCAGTCGGGACATGGGGAATTCACCCCTCCACTTT